Shown below are 11 T cell receptor beta chains from a single sample sequenced in a study of CD8 T cells in ankylosing spondylitis. Using its own MiXCR run on the 5' RACE reads, TCRdb lists one record per CDR3 protein. Of around 250,000 distinct CDR3 sequences listed, 32% were seen once; the top ten hold around 4%. Sequenced: blood, either unsorted or a sorted T cell fraction (not recorded which). All receptors derive from a male donor with ankylosing spondylitis or in good health (not recorded which).

The chain is built from TRBV7-6 and TRBJ2-1, with TRBD2 matching 8 bases. The CDR3 runs 14 residues. Germline lookup yields CDR1 SGHVS and CDR2 FNYEAQ. With 6 bases clipped from V and 7 bases from J, the junction kept 8 bases outside the gene matches. This CDR3 is CASSWAGGENEQFF. In DNA, the CDR3 is TGTGCCAGCAGTTGGGCGGGGGGCGAAAATGAGCAGTTCTTC.

This clonotype was observed a handful of times. This chain links TRBV11-2 with TRBJ2-2; TRBD2 matches 9 bases. The J segment lost 7 bases and the V segment lost 0 bases, leaving 3 bases of the junction unmatched. This CDR3 contains 15 residues. Germline values: CDR1 SGHAT, CDR2 FQNNGV. The CDR3 spells CASSLEAGGFGELFF. The DNA of the CDR3 is TGTGCCAGCAGCTTAGAAGCGGGGGGATTCGGGGAGCTGTTTTTT.

This chain uses TRBV7-3 with TRBJ2-3, with TRBD2 as a possible D gene (5 bases). There are 17 residues in the CDR3. Germline CDR1 is SGHTA and CDR2 is FQGTGA. The V gene lost 1 base and the J gene lost 4 bases, with 18 bases spanning the gap. The CDR3 nucleotides read TGTGCCAGCAGCTTAAATCCCGGACTGGGTAGATCAGATACGCAGTATTTT. Translating gives CASSLNPGLGRSDTQYF. Together with reference TRBV7-3 and TRBJ2-3, the CDR3 gives the full variable domain: GAGVSQTPSNKVTEKGKYVELRCDPISGHTALYWYRQSLGQGPEFLIYFQGTGAADDSGLPNDRFFAVRPEGSVSTLKIQRTERGDSAVYLCASSLNPGLGRSDTQYFGPGTRLTVL.

The V and J genes are TRBV12-3 or TRBV12-4 and TRBJ1-5; no clear D. Trimming pared 1 base from V and 7 bases from J, leaving 8 bases between. The CDR3 has 13 residues. CDR3 DNA: TGTGCCAGCAGTTTAGAACTTAGGCAGCCCCAGCATTTT. This gives the protein CASSLELRQPQHF.

The chain recombines TRBV5-1 with TRBJ2-1; possible D gene TRBD2, 5 bases. V lost 0 bases and J 9 bases, leaving 10 bases between the germline ends. CDR1 is SGHRS and CDR2 is YFSETQ in the germline V gene. The CDR3 covers 13 residues. CDR3 sequence: CASSLELVAEQFF. The CDR3 nucleotides read TGCGCCAGCAGCTTGGAACTAGTCGCTGAGCAGTTCTTC. The full variable domain, completed using reference TRBV5-1 and TRBJ2-1, is KAGVTQTPRYLIKTRGQQVTLSCSPISGHRSVSWYQQTPGQGLQFLFEYFSETQRNKGNFPGRFSGRQFSNSRSEMNVSTLELGDSALYLCASSLELVAEQFFGPGTRLTVL.

The chain uses TRBV7-8 and TRBJ1-3, with D perhaps TRBD1 (6 bases). The V gene's germline CDR1 is SGHVS and CDR2 FQNEAQ. Deletions cut 5 bases from V and 2 bases from J, with 16 bases between. The CDR3 contains 16 residues. CDR3 bases: TGTGCCAGCAGCAGAGACAGGCCCCCTCCTGGAAACACCATATATTTT. Its protein product is CASSRDRPPPGNTIYF.

The V call is TRBV12-3 or TRBV12-4, the J call TRBJ1-1; D gene ambiguous. Deletions cut 3 bases from V and 8 bases from J, with 10 bases between. The CDR3 loop spans 12 amino acids. The CDR3 reads CASSLGELEAFF. The CDR3 DNA sequence: TGTGCCAGCAGTTTGGGAGAGCTCGAAGCTTTCTTT.

This clonotype occurred many times. This chain uses TRBV20-1 with TRBJ1-2; D might be TRBD1 (6 bases). Trimming shortened V by 1 base and J by 3 bases, and 15 bases separated the two germline ends. This CDR3 contains 15 residues. Germline V gene sequence: CDR1 DFQATT, CDR2 SNEGSKA (reference sequence). The CDR3: CSARGYGGLDYGYTF. For the CDR3, the DNA is TGCAGTGCTAGAGGTTACGGGGGGCTCGACTATGGCTACACCTTC.

V usage is TRBV6-5 and J usage is TRBJ1-1; D perhaps matches TRBD1 (5 bases). CDR1 and CDR2 from the germline V gene are MNHEY and SVGAGI. V was pared by 3 bases and J by 4 bases, with 12 bases between. The CDR3 consists of 14 residues. The CDR3 is CASSYGAGLTEAFF. The CDR3 DNA follows: TGTGCCAGCAGTTATGGGGCCGGGCTCACTGAAGCTTTCTTT.

This clonotype was seen only a few times. The junction differs from germline at one of its ends, possibly a read error. CDR3 region: CSLDVHRGDYGYTF. Written as DNA, the CDR3 is TGCAGCCTTGACGTGCACAGGGGGGACTATGGCTACACCTTC. The chain carries TRBV29-1 and TRBJ1-2, with TRBD1 matching over 8 bases. The germline gives CDR1 SQVTM, CDR2 ANQGSEA. The CDR3 is 14 residues long.

The chain carries TRBV9 and TRBJ2-1; 10 bases line up with TRBD2. Germline V gives CDR1 SGDLS, CDR2 YYNGEE. V was pared by 0 bases and J by 7 bases, with 10 bases of the junction left unmatched. This CDR3 has 17 residues. The CDR3 nucleotides read TGTGCCAGCAGCGTAGCTACTCGGAGCGGGGGGGCGAATGAGCAGTTCTTC. The encoded protein is CASSVATRSGGANEQFF.